Listed here is a single TCR beta chain. Original handling: Researchers report that nucleated cell counts were estimated from reference gene primer amplification. Repertoires were generated with immunoSEQ multiplex PCR, while TCRdb's copy carries only in-frame clones and drops some. Clonal size and the V and J genes are those of that table, whereas D and trimming came from the DNA. Of roughly 300,000 clones listed, roughly 91% are singletons. The sample comes from a study of blood T cell repertoires in COVID-19. Across the whole study: There were acute and convalescent COVID-19 samples, and they came from the United States, Italy and Spain. T cells, B-cell-depleted T cells, or PBMCs provided the cDNA or gDNA that served as material.

Cohorts were determined from participant-reported clinical history. The CDR3 runs to 12 residues. Germline lookup yields CDR1 GTSNPN and CDR2 SVGIG (reference sequence). V lost 2 bases, J lost 2 bases, and 5 bases lay in between. This receptor was identified in a woman aged 40 to 55 with acute COVID-19. The rearrangement joins TRBV30 to TRBJ2-3, with D unclear. The sample consisted of PBMCs or T cells enriched from blood (not recorded which). The CDR3 region has the DNA TGTGCCTGGAGTCCAGACACAGATACGCAGTATTTT. Translating it yields CAWSPDTDTQYF.